This TCR beta chain was found in a study of blood T cell repertoires in COVID-19. Study details: PBMCs, B-cell-depleted T cells, or T cells were the source of the cDNA or gDNA that made up the material.

The repertoire was sequenced with immunoSEQ multiplex PCR; TCRdb's copy has only in-frame clones and lacks some. The repertoire consists of some 100,000 clones, with roughly 92% occurring once and the leading ten covering 5.7%. V lost 4 bases to trimming and J lost 8 bases, with 12 bases between them. Per germline, CDR1 SGHNT and CDR2 YYREEE (reference sequence). The CDR3 has 12 amino acids. The origin of this receptor is a man between 65 and 79 years old with acute or convalescent COVID-19. The sequencing input was peripheral blood. The V gene is TRBV5-4, the J gene TRBJ1-2, with a tentative D call TRBD1 (6 bases). The CDR3: CASSPRGWGYTF. For the CDR3, the DNA is TGTGCCAGCAGCCCCAGGGGCTGGGGCTACACCTTC.